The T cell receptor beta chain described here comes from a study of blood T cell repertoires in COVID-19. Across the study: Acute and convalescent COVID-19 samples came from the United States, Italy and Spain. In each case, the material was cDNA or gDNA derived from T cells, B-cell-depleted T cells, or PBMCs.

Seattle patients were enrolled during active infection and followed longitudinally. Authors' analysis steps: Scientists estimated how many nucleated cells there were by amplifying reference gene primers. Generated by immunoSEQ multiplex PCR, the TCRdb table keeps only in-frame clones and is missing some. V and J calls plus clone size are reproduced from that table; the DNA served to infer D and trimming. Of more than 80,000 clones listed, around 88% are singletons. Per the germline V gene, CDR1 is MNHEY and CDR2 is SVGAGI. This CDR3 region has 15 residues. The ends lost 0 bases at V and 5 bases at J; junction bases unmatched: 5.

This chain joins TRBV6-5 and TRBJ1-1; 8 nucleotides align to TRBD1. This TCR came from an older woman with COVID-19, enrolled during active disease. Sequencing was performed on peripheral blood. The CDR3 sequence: CASSYSGTGRTEAFF. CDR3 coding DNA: TGTGCCAGCAGTTACTCGGGGACAGGACGAACTGAAGCTTTCTTT.